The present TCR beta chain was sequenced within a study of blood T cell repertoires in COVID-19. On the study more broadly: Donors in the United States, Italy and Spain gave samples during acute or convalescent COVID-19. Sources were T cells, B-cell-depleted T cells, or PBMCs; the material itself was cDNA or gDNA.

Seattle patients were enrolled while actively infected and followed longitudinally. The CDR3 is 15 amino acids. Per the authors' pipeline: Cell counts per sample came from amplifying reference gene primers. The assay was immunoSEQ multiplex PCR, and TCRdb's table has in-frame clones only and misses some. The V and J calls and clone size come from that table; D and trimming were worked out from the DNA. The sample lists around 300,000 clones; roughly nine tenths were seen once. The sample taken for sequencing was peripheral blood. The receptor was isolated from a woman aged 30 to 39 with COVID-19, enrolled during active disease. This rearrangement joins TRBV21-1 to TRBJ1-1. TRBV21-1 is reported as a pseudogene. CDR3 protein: CASSKRGGGNTEAFF. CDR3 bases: TGTGCCAGCAGCAAACGGGGGGGTGGAAACACTGAAGCTTTCTTT.